This T cell receptor (beta chain) stems from a study of cytomegalovirus exposure and HLA in healthy donors. Study results and limitations: As a later analysis showed, a missense DCLRE1C variant was linked to trimming of TCR beta V- and J-genes.

The V and J ends lost 0 bases and 0 bases respectively, with 6 bases between them. Germline CDR1 is MGHRA and CDR2 is YSYEKL. This CDR3 is built from 15 residues. Primers: 60 Vbeta forward and 13 Jbeta reverse. The table came from immunoSEQ multiplex PCR; TCRdb's copy has only in-frame clones and leaves some out. Of around 86,000 clones in the sample, 70% to 80% were seen once. As regards this clone: The target antigen is unknown.

V is TRBV4-1 and J is TRBJ1-5; D gene ambiguous. The TCR originated in a man aged 45 to 65 in good health and CMV-seropositive. Sequencing input: PBMCs. CDR3 amino acids: CASSQEQYSNQPQHF. The CDR3 nucleotides are TGCGCCAGCAGCCAAGAACAGTATAGCAATCAGCCCCAGCATTTT.